The 9 T cell receptor beta chains below all came from one sample that was sequenced in a study of OX40 agonist ivuxolimab in advanced cancers. Clones were read by immunoSEQ multiplex PCR, and TCRdb kept only the in-frame ones, dropping some. The repertoire holds around 70,000 clones, with more than 65% as singletons. The material sequenced was CD4+ or CD8+ T cells sorted from blood, taken in a trial of the OX40 agonist ivuxolimab. Receptors originate from an adult with an advanced solid tumor such as melanoma, head and neck, liver or kidney cancer.

The J gene is TRBJ2-3, the V gene TRBV9; maybe TRBD2 (6 bases). V lost 6 bases and J lost 1, with 18 bases in between. Germline loops: CDR1 SGDLS, CDR2 YYNGEE. This CDR3 has 16 amino acids. The CDR3 spells CASTPFGRGGTDTQYF. The CDR3 bases are TGTGCCAGCACCCCATTCGGGCGCGGGGGCACAGATACGCAGTATTTT.

V and J are TRBV18 and TRBJ2-7; 8 bases match TRBD1. This CDR3 is built from 14 residues. The germline V gene has CDR1 KGHSH and CDR2 LQKENI. J gave up 3 bases and V 0 bases, and 1 base lay outside the gene matches. In DNA, the CDR3 is TGTGCCAGCTCACCACCGGACAGGGTCTACGAGCAGTACTTC. Residues: CASSPPDRVYEQYF.

The chain carries TRBV19 and TRBJ1-2; D is unclear. This CDR3 has 14 residues. Between the trimmed V and J ends, which lost 4 bases and 4 bases, there was a span of 13 bases. CDR1 is LNHDA and CDR2 is SQIVND in the germline V gene (reference sequence). The CDR3 DNA sequence: TGTGCCAGTAGTACCGGAAGATCTATCTATGGCTACACCTTC. This sequence encodes CASSTGRSIYGYTF.

This rearrangement joins TRBV6-5 to TRBJ1-2; perhaps TRBD1 as D (6 bases). V lost 6 bases and J 3 bases, leaving 11 bases between the germline ends. From germline, CDR1 is MNHEY and CDR2 SVGAGI. The CDR3 loop spans 13 amino acids. CDR3 nucleotides: TGTGCCAGCAGCTCTGGACAGTACTATGGCTACACCTTC. Translating it yields CASSSGQYYGYTF.

This clone is a singleton in its sample. The rearrangement uses TRBV6-5 and TRBJ1-4; the D is unclear. The V gene's germline CDR1 is MNHEY and CDR2 SVGAGI. The V end was cut by 0 bases, the J end by 5 bases, with 7 bases between. CDR3 size: 14 residues. CDR3 amino acids: CASSYSKGNEKLFF. The CDR3 bases are TGTGCCAGCAGTTACTCGAAAGGGAATGAAAAACTGTTTTTT.

J is TRBJ2-1 and V is TRBV6-4; TRBD1 matches 7 bases. With 4 bases clipped from V and 8 bases from J, the junction kept 5 bases outside the gene matches. The germline gives CDR1 MRHNA, CDR2 SNTAGT. This CDR3 comprises 13 residues. This CDR3 is CASSVEGADEQFF. CDR3 DNA sequence: TGTGCCAGCAGTGTTGAGGGGGCGGATGAGCAGTTCTTC.

This clone was counted once. The chain carries TRBV5-1 and TRBJ1-5; weak D call: TRBD1 (5 bases). CDR1 and CDR2 from the germline V gene are SGHRS and YFSETQ. This CDR3 is built from 17 residues. The V gene lost 5 bases and the J gene lost 6 bases, with 24 bases spanning the gap. CDR3 sequence: CASRPGDLQDEGQPQHF. The CDR3 coding sequence is TGCGCCAGCAGACCCGGGGACCTCCAAGACGAGGGTCAGCCCCAGCATTTT.

The chain employs TRBV15 and TRBJ1-5; weak D call: TRBD1 (5 bases). The CDR3 has 15 amino acids. Trimming removed 1 base at V and 3 bases at J, with 10 bases between. Germline loops: CDR1 LNHNV, CDR2 YYDKDF (reference sequence). The DNA of the CDR3 is TGTGCCACCAGCAGAGGGCAGGGAGACAATCAGCCCCAGCATTTT. Translation: CATSRGQGDNQPQHF.

This clone has just a few counts. The rearrangement uses TRBV4-3 and TRBJ2-2; D is perhaps TRBD2 (6 bases). The CDR3 contains 17 residues. Germline-derived CDR1 and CDR2 are LGHNA and YSLEER. V dropped 0 bases and J dropped 4 bases, with 15 bases sitting between them. The CDR3 DNA is TGCGCCAGCAGCCAAGATTTATTGCGGGGCCCCACCGGGGAGCTGTTTTTT. Encoded protein: CASSQDLLRGPTGELFF.